This entry concerns a single T cell receptor (beta chain). This sample is drawn from a study of cytomegalovirus exposure and HLA in healthy donors. PCR employed 60 Vbeta and 13 Jbeta primers. The table came from immunoSEQ multiplex PCR; TCRdb's copy has only in-frame clones and leaves some out. The sample comprises approximately 120,000 clones, roughly three quarters of which are singletons, and 11% rests with the top ten. The CDR3 extends over 14 amino acids. The V gene's germline CDR1 is SGHAT and CDR2 FQNNGV. V gave up 0 bases and J gave up 3 bases, with 9 bases separating them. This chain uses TRBV11-2 with TRBJ2-7; unclear D gene. What was sequenced was PBMCs. The receptor comes from a young man in good health and CMV-seropositive. CDR3 sequence reads: CASSLDLGSYEQYF. As DNA, the CDR3 is TGTGCCAGCAGCTTAGACCTAGGAAGCTACGAGCAGTACTTC. Variable domain in full (rest from reference TRBV11-2 and TRBJ2-7): EAGVAQSPRYKIIEKRQSVAFWCNPISGHATLYWYQQILGQGPKLLIQFQNNGVVDDSQLPKDRFSAERLKGVDSTLKIQPAKLEDSAVYLCASSLDLGSYEQYFGPGTRLTVT.